The clone carrying this T cell receptor (beta chain) showed up just a few times. The antigen remains unidentified. The sample is drawn from a study of beta chain features in type 1 diabetes. Across the whole study: In all, some 100 million sorted cells from all samples were analyzed.

The whole isolated RNA underwent reverse transcription, so sequencing captured expressed TCRB transcripts. Assay: immunoSEQ multiplex PCR; the TCRdb copy retains only in-frame clones and omits some. The table shows around 170,000 clones, with about 10% occurring only once. The CDR3 covers 14 residues. The V and J ends lost 6 bases and 10 bases, in that order; junction bases with no gene match: 7. Per the germline V gene, CDR1 is MDHEN and CDR2 is SYDVKM. The study's findings and limits: TCRB CDR3 length was moderately but significantly reduced in all four CD4+ subsets of Type 1 diabetes patients.

The sample was central memory CD4+ T cells from blood. This chain connects TRBV28 to TRBJ2-6; 9 bases align to TRBD1. This receptor was identified in a woman aged 25 to 39 with type 1 diabetes. CDR3 residues: CASSRTGGLNVLTF. The CDR3 nucleotides read TGTGCCAGCAGCCGCACAGGGGGCCTGAACGTCCTGACTTTC.